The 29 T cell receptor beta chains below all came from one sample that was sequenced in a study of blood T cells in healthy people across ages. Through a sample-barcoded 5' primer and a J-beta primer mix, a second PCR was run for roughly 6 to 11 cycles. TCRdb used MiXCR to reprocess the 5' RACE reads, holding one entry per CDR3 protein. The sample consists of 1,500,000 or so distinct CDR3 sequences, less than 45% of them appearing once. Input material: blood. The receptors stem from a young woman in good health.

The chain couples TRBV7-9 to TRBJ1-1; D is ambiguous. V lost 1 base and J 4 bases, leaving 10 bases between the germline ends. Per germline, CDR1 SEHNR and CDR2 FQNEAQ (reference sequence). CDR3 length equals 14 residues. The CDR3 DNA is TGTGCCAGCAGCTTAGAATGGGTGAGCACTGAAGCTTTCTTT. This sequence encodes CASSLEWVSTEAFF.

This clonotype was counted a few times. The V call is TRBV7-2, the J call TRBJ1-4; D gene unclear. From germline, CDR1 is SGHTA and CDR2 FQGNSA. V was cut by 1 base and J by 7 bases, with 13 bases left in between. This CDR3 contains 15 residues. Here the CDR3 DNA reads TGTGCCAGCAGCTTAGGTGGTGGCCTAGGTGAAAAACTGTTTTTT. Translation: CASSLGGGLGEKLFF.

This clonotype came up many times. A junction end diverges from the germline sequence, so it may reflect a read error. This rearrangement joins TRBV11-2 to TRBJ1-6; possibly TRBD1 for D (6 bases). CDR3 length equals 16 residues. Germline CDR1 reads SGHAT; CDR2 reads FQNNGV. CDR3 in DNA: TGCGCCAGCAGCCTTGACAGGAGCTCCTATAATTCACCCCTCCACTTT. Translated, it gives CASSLDRSSYNSPLHF.

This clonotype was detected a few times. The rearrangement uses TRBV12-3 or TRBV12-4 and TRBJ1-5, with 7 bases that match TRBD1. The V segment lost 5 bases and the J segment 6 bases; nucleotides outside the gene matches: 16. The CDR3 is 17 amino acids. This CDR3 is CASSVSGGPSIFQPQHF. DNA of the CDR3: TGTGCCAGCAGTGTGTCAGGGGGACCCTCCATATTTCAGCCCCAGCATTTT.

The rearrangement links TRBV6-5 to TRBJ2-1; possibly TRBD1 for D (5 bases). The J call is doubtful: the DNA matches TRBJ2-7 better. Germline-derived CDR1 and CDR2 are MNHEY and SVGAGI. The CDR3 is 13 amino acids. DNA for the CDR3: TGTGCCAGTCCCCAAGACAGTTACAATGAGCAGTACTTC. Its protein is CASPQDSYNEQYF.

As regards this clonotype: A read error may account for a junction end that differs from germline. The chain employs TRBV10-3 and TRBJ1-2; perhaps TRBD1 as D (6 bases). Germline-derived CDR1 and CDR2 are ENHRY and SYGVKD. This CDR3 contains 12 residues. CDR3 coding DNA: TGTGCCGTCAGTGAGGCGGACAGAGGCTACACCTTC. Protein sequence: CAVSEADRGYTF.

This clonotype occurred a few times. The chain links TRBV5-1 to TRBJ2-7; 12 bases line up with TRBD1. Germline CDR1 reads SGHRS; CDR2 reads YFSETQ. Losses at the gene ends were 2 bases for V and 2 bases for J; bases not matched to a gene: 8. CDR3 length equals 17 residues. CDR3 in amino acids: CASSLGTGGVRPYEQYF. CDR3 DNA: TGCGCCAGCAGCTTAGGGACAGGGGGCGTTCGACCCTACGAGCAGTACTTC.

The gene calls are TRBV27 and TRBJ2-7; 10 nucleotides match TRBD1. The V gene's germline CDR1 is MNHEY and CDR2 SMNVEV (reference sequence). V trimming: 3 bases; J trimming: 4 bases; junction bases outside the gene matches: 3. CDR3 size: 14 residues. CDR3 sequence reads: CASSFGTGVYEQYF. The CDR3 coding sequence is TGTGCCAGCAGTTTTGGGACAGGGGTTTACGAGCAGTACTTC.

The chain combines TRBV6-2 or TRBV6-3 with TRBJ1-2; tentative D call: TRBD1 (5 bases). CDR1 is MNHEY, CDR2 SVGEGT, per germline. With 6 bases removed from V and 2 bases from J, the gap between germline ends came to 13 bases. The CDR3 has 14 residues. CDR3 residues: CASSHTGGNYGYTF. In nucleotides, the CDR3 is TGTGCCAGCAGCCACACCGGGGGAAACTATGGCTACACCTTC.

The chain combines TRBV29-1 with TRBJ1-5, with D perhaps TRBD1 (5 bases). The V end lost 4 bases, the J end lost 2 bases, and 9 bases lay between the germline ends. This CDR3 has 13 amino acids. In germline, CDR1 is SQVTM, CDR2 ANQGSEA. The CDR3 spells CSVVVGGNQPQHF. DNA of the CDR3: TGCAGCGTTGTAGTGGGGGGCAATCAGCCCCAGCATTTT.

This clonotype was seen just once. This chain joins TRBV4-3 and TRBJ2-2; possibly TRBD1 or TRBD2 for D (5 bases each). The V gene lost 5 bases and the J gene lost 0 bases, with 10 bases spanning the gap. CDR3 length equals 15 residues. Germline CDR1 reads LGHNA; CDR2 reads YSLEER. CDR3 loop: CASSDEGTNTGELFF. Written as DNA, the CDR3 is TGCGCCAGCAGCGACGAGGGGACGAACACCGGGGAGCTGTTTTTT.

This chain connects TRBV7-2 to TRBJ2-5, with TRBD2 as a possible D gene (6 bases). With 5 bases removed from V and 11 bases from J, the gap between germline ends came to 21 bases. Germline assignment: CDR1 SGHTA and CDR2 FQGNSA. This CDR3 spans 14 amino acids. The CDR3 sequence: CASSPALRPGEQYF. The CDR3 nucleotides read TGTGCCAGCAGCCCGGCCTTGCGGCCGGGGGAGCAGTACTTC.

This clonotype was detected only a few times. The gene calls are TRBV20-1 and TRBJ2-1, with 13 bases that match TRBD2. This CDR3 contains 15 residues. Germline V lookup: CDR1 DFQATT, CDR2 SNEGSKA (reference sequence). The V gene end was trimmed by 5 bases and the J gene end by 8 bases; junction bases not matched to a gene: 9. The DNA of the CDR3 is TGCAGTGCTCGCTCCGGGACTAGCGGGGTTGATGAGCAGTTCTTC. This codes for CSARSGTSGVDEQFF.

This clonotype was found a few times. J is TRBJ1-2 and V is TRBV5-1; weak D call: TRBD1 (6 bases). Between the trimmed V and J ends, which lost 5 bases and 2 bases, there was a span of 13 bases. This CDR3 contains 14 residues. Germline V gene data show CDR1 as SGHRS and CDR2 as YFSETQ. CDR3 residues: CASRWTATNYGYTF. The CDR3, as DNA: TGCGCCAGCAGATGGACAGCTACCAACTATGGCTACACCTTC.

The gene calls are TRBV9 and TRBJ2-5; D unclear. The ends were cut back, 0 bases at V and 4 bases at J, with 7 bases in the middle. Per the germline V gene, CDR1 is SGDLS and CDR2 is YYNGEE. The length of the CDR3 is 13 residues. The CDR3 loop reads CASSVAKGETQYF. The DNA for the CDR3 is TGTGCCAGCAGCGTAGCTAAGGGAGAGACCCAGTACTTC.

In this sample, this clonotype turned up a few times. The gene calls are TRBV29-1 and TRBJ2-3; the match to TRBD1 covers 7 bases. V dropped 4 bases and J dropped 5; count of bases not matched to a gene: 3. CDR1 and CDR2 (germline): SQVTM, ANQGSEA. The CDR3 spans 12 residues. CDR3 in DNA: TGCAGCGTTGGCTACAGGGGAGATACGCAGTATTTT. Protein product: CSVGYRGDTQYF.

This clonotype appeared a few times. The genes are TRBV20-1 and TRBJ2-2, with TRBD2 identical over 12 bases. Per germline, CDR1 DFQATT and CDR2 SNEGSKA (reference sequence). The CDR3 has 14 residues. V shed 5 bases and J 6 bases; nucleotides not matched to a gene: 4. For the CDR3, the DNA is TGCAGTGCTCGGACTAGCGGGGTGGCCGGGGAGCTGTTTTTT. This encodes CSARTSGVAGELFF.

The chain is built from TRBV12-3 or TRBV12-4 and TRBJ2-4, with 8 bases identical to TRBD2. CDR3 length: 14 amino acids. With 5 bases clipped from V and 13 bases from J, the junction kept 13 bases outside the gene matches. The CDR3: CASSLIAGNNEQYF. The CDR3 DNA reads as TGTGCCAGCAGTCTCATAGCGGGGAACAATGAGCAGTACTTC.

CDR3 nucleotide sequence: TGTGCCAGTGGGACAGGGAGGGACACCGGGGAGCTGTTTTTT. Translated: CASGTGRDTGELFF. The rearrangement uses TRBV6-1 and TRBJ2-2, with 9 nucleotides matching TRBD1. This CDR3 has 14 residues. Germline V gives CDR1 MNHNS, CDR2 SASEGT. The ends lost 9 bases at V and 3 bases at J; junction bases unmatched: 5.

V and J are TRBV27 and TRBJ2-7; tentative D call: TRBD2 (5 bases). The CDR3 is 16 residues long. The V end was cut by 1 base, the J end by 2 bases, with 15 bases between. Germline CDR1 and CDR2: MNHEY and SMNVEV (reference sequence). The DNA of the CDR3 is TGTGCCAGCAGTTTATTACGGGGTATAGGGCCCTACGAGCAGTACTTC. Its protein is CASSLLRGIGPYEQYF.

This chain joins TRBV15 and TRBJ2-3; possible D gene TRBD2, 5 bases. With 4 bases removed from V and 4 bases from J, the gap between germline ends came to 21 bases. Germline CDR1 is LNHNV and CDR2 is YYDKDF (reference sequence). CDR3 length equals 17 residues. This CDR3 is CATSTYSGMREADTQYF. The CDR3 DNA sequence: TGTGCCACCAGCACCTACTCCGGGATGAGAGAGGCAGATACGCAGTATTTT.

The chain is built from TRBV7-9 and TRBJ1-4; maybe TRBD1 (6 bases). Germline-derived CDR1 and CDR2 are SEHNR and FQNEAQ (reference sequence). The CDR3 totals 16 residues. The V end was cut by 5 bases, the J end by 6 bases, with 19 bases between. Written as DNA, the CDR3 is TGTGCCAGCAGCACTCAACAGGGCCGGGGGGATGAAAAACTGTTTTTT. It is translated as CASSTQQGRGDEKLFF.

CDR3 nucleotides: TGTGCCAGCACCCTGACTAGCGGGGGGACAGATACGCAGTATTTT. It translates to CASTLTSGGTDTQYF. The chain uses TRBV7-9 and TRBJ2-3; TRBD2 matches 13 bases. Trimming took 7 bases from V and 3 from J; bases not matched to a gene: 4. There are 15 residues in the CDR3. The germline gives CDR1 SEHNR, CDR2 FQNEAQ (reference sequence).

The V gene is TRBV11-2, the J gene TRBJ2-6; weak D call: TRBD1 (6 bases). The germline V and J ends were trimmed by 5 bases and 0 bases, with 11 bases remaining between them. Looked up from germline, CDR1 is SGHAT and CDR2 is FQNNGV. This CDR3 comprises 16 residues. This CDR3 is CASSNLRGSGANVLTF. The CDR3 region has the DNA TGTGCCAGCAGCAACCTCAGGGGCTCTGGGGCCAACGTCCTGACTTTC.

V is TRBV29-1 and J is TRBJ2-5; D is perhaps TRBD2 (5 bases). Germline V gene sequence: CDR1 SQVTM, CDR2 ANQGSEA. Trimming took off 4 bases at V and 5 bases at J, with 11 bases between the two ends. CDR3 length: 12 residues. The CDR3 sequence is CSVGTTGETQYF. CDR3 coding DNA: TGCAGCGTTGGCACTACGGGGGAGACCCAGTACTTC.

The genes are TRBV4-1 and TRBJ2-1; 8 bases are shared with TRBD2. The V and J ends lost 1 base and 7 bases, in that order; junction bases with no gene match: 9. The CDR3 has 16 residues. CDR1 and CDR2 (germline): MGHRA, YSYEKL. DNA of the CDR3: TGCGCCAGCAGCCAAGTCCCCCCGGGGGGGAGGAATGAGCAGTTCTTC. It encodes CASSQVPPGGRNEQFF.

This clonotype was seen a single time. CDR3 nucleotide sequence: TGCAGTGCTAGAGAGGGACCACTTGGCGATACGCAGTATTTT. This encodes CSAREGPLGDTQYF. The chain uses TRBV20-1 and TRBJ2-3; D possibly uses TRBD1 or TRBD2 (5 bases each). Per germline, CDR1 DFQATT and CDR2 SNEGSKA (reference sequence). The CDR3 is 14 amino acids. V was cut by 0 bases and J by 6 bases, with 13 bases left in between.

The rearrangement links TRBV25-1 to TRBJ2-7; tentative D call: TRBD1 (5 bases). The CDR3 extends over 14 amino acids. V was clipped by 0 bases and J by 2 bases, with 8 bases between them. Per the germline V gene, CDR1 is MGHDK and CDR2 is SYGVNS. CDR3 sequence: CASSEYSRAYEQYF. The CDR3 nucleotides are TGTGCCAGCAGTGAATATAGCAGGGCCTACGAGCAGTACTTC.

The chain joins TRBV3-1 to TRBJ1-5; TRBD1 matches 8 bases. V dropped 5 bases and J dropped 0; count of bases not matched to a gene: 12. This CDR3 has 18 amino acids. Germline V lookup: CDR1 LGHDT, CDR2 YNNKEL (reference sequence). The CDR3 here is CASSIRTGKRNSNQPQHF. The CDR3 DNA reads TGTGCCAGCAGCATTCGGACAGGGAAACGAAATAGCAATCAGCCCCAGCATTTT.